This T cell receptor (beta chain) was obtained from a study of CD8+ T cells in alopecia areata. Study context: A regimen of oral tofacitinib, 5 to 10 mg twice daily, was given to treated patients. Treated patients' severity was scored by percentage of affected scalp area. General study points: Links between baseline CD8+ expansion and response need larger treated cohorts. While tofacitinib was given, many expanded lesional clones persisted in scalp and blood.

Extracted from the samples, RNA was reverse transcribed into cDNA to serve as the sequencing template. The method was immunoSEQ multiplex PCR; TCRdb's version includes in-frame clones alone and lacks a portion of them. This table holds about 180,000 clones, roughly 53% found once. Regarding treatment: oral pan-JAK inhibitor, 5-10 mg twice daily. Germline loops: CDR1 SGHAT, CDR2 FQNNGV. Trimming shortened V by 0 bases and J by 3 bases, and 12 bases separated the two germline ends. The CDR3 runs to 15 residues. About this clone itself: No antigen is known for it.

The input for sequencing was CD8+ T cells sorted from blood, taken at week 24, from a patient treated with tofacitinib. The chain is built from TRBV11-2 and TRBJ2-7; D is perhaps TRBD1 or TRBD2 (5 bases each). The sequence derives from a human donor with alopecia areata. The CDR3 loop reads CASSLELSGHYEQYF. The CDR3 nucleotides are TGTGCCAGCAGCTTAGAGCTTTCGGGGCACTACGAGCAGTACTTC.